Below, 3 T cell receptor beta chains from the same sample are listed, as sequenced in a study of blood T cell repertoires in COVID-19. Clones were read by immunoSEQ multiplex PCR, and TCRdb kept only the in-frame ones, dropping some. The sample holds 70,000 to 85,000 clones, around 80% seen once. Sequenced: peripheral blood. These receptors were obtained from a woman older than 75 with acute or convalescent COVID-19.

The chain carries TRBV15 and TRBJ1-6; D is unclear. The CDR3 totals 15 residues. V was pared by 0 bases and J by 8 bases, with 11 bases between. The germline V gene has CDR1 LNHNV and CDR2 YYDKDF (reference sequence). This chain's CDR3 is CATSREQIPDSPLHF. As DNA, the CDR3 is TGTGCCACCAGCAGAGAACAGATTCCAGATTCACCCCTCCACTTT.

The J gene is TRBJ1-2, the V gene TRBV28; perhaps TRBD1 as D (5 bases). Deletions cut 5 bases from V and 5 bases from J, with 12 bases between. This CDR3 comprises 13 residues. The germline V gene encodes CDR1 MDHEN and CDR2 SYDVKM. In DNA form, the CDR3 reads TGTGCCAGCAGTGGTATAGGGGAATATGGCTACACCTTC. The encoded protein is CASSGIGEYGYTF.

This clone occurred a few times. CDR3 region: CASSAGLAGGQETQYF. CDR3 coding DNA: TGTGCCAGCAGCGCCGGACTAGCGGGGGGACAAGAGACCCAGTACTTC. The rearrangement uses TRBV7-6 and TRBJ2-5; 14 nucleotides line up with TRBD2. The trim removed 5 bases at V and 2 bases at J, leaving 4 bases unmatched. The length of the CDR3 is 16 residues. CDR1 and CDR2 from the germline V gene are SGHVS and FNYEAQ.